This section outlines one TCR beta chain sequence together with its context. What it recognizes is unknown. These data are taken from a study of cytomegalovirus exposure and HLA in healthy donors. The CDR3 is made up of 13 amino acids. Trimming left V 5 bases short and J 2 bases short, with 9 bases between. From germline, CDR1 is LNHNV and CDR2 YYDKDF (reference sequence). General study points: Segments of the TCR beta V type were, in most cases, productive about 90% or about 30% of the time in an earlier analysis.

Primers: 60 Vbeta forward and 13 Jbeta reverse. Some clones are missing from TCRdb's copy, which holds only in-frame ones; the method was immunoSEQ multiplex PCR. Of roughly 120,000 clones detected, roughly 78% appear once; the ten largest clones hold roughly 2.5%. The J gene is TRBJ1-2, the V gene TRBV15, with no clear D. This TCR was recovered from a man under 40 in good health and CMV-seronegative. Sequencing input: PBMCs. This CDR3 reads CATSSGANYGYTF. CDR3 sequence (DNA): TGTGCCACCAGCTCGGGTGCCAACTATGGCTACACCTTC.